These T cell receptor beta chains were read from a single sample in a study of blood T cell repertoires in COVID-19. Profiled with immunoSEQ multiplex PCR; TCRdb holds only in-frame clones, not every one. Among about 150,000 clones listed, roughly four fifths were seen once. Sequencing input: peripheral blood. These receptors were obtained from a woman older than 75 with acute or convalescent COVID-19. CDR3s include the opening cysteine and the closing phenylalanine or tryptophan. D genes are given only for firm matches. Clone size is given for some rows only: seen once, a few or many times, or a class if the clone is expanded.

>-|-|TRBJ2-3|TRBV19
CASSIVGSDTQYF
TGTGCCAGTAGTATCGTCGGGTCGGATACGCAGTATTTT
>few|TRBD2|TRBJ2-5|TRBV5-1
CASTVEWEGSGETQYF
TGCGCCAGCACAGTGGAGTGGGAGGGGTCCGGGGAGACCCAGTACTTC
>-|TRBD1|TRBJ1-1|TRBV9
CASSGTGTEMNTEAFF
TGTGCCAGCAGCGGCACCGGGACAGAGATGAACACTGAAGCTTTCTTT
>-|TRBD2|TRBJ2-3|TRBV2
CASRRTSASDTQYF
TGTGCCAGCAGACGGACTAGCGCATCAGATACGCAGTATTTT
>-|-|TRBJ1-1|TRBV20-1
CSASPSTEAFF
TGCAGTGCTAGTCCCTCCACTGAAGCTTTCTTT
>-|-|TRBJ1-1|TRBV18
CASSATENTEAFF
TGTGCCAGCTCAGCCACAGAGAACACTGAAGCTTTCTTT
>-|-|TRBJ2-3|TRBV7-9
CASSLARDTQYF
TGTGCCAGCAGCTTAGCCCGAGATACGCAGTATTTT
>few|TRBD1|TRBJ1-4|TRBV4-2
CASSPLIQDRALEKLFF
TGTGCCAGCAGCCCTTTGATACAGGACAGGGCTTTGGAAAAACTGTTTTTT
>-|-|TRBJ1-3|TRBV5-8
CASSLRYRATGNTIYF
TGTGCCAGCAGCTTGAGGTACAGGGCGACTGGAAACACCATATATTTT
>-|TRBD2|TRBJ2-1|TRBV7-9
CASSVTSGISYNEQFF
TGTGCCAGCAGCGTGACTAGCGGGATCTCCTACAATGAGCAGTTCTTC
>once|TRBD2|TRBJ2-2|TRBV7-6
CAGTGTSGTRSTGELFF
TGTGCCGGAACGGGGACTAGCGGGACCCGAAGCACCGGGGAGCTGTTTTTT